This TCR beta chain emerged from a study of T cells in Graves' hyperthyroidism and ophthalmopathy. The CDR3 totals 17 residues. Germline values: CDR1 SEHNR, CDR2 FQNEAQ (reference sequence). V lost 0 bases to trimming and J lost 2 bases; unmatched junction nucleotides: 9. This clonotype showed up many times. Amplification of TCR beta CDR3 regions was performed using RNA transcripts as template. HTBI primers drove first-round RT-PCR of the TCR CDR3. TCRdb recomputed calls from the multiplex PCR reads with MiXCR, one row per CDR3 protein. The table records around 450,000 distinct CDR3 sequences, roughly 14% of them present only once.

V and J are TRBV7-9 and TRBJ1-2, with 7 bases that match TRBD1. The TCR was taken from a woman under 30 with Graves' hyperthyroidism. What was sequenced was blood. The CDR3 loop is CASSLAGEDRLNYGYTF. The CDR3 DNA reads TGTGCCAGCAGCTTAGCGGGCGAGGACAGGTTAAACTATGGCTACACCTTC.